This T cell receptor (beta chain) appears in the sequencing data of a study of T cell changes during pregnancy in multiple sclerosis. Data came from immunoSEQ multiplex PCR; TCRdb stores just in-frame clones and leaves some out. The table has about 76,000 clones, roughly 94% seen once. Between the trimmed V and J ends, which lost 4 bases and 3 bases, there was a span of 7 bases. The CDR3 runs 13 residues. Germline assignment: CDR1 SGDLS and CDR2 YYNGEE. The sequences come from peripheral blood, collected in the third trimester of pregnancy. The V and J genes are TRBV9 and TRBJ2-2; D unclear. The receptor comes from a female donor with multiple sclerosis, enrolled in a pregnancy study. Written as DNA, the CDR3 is TGTGCCAGCAGCCCCCGGTACACCGGGGAGCTGTTTTTT. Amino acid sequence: CASSPRYTGELFF.